Presented here are 6 T cell receptor beta chains from one specimen sequenced in a study of cytomegalovirus exposure and HLA in healthy donors. 60 Vbeta and 13 Jbeta primers were used in PCR. Method: immunoSEQ multiplex PCR; TCRdb's copy keeps in-frame clones and lacks some. The sample includes some 170,000 clones, 75% to 85% of them seen just once. Sample: PBMCs. The receptor source for this set is a woman aged 18-29 years in good health and CMV-seropositive.

The V gene is TRBV7-2, the J gene TRBJ1-5, with TRBD1 as a possible D gene (5 bases). The CDR3 is 16 amino acids. The germline gives CDR1 SGHTA, CDR2 FQGNSA. The V end was cut by 4 bases, the J end by 4 bases, with 17 bases between. CDR3 region: CASSWKVTGWNQPQHF. Written as DNA, the CDR3 is TGTGCCAGCAGCTGGAAGGTCACAGGATGGAATCAGCCCCAGCATTTT.

J is TRBJ1-5 and V is TRBV6-1, with D possibly being TRBD1 (5 bases). The V gene lost 5 bases and the J gene lost 2 bases, with 13 bases spanning the gap. This CDR3 comprises 15 residues. CDR1 and CDR2 from the germline V gene are MNHNS and SASEGT. CDR3 region: CASSRIQQGNQPQHF. DNA of the CDR3: TGTGCCAGCAGTCGAATCCAACAGGGCAATCAGCCCCAGCATTTT.

This clone was detected once. The chain links TRBV28 to TRBJ2-2, with D possibly being TRBD2 (5 bases). V lost 6 bases, J lost 7 bases, and 12 bases lay in between. CDR3 length: 13 residues. Germline CDR1 and CDR2: MDHEN and SYDVKM. The CDR3 DNA sequence: TGTGCCAGCAGCCCTACTAGTTTCGGGGAGCTGTTTTTT. Its translation is CASSPTSFGELFF.

The chain has TRBV4-3 and TRBJ2-7, with 12 bases matching TRBD2. J was trimmed by 6 bases and V by 2 bases; bases with no gene match: 5. The CDR3 loop spans 15 amino acids. Germline V gene lookup returns CDR1 LGHNA and CDR2 YSLEER. CDR3 protein: CASSQLAGGPSEQYF. DNA for the CDR3: TGCGCCAGCAGCCAACTAGCGGGGGGGCCTTCCGAGCAGTACTTC.

J is TRBJ2-5 and V is TRBV19, with TRBD1 as a possible D gene (5 bases). This CDR3 region has 14 residues. The germline CDR1 and CDR2 sequences are LNHDA and SQIVND (reference sequence). Trimming took 4 bases from V and 2 from J, leaving 11 bases between them. CDR3 DNA sequence: TGTGCCAGTAGTACCAATAGGGGTCAAGAGACCCAGTACTTC. Translating gives CASSTNRGQETQYF.

This clone was seen a single time. An end of the junction does not agree with germline; a read error may underlie this. The rearrangement links TRBV6-1 to TRBJ2-7; TRBD1 is a possible D gene (6 bases). Germline V gene lookup returns CDR1 MNHNS and CDR2 SASEGT. The CDR3 has 15 residues. The CDR3 sequence is CASSVGTLAALGHNF. The CDR3 DNA is TGTGCCAGCAGTGTGGGGACACTTGCGGCCTTGGGGCATAACTTC.